This T cell receptor (beta chain) came from a study of blood T cell repertoires in COVID-19. Original handling: Amplification with reference gene primers provided the estimates of nucleated cell counts. Clones were read by immunoSEQ multiplex PCR, and TCRdb kept only the in-frame ones, dropping some. For V, J and clone size, that table is used; D and trimming come from the DNA. Here the sample spans 150,000 to 200,000 clones, around 91% being singletons. Ages ranged from about 18 to 100 years, with residence in more than 20 US areas. Cohorts were based on clinical histories the participants reported. This CDR3 comprises 16 residues. V gave up 1 base and J gave up 8 bases; unmatched junction bases: 4. Germline assignment: CDR1 MGHRA and CDR2 YSYEKL.

Sequences were obtained from PBMCs or T cells enriched from blood (not recorded which). This TCR was sampled from a woman younger than 30 who had recovered from COVID-19. The V gene is TRBV4-1, the J gene TRBJ2-1; 14 nucleotides line up with TRBD2. The DNA for the CDR3 is TGCGCCAGCAGCCAAGCGGGACTAGCGGGAGTTGATGAGCAGTTCTTC. It yields the protein CASSQAGLAGVDEQFF.